The clone carrying this T cell receptor beta chain was seen only a few times. This specimen belongs to a study of patients and donors after allogeneic stem cell transplantation. The CDR3 totals 12 residues. The V end was cut by 3 bases, the J end by 9 bases, with 9 bases between. Each CDR3 protein is one row after TCRdb ran MiXCR on the RT-PCR reads. The data hold approximately 160,000 distinct CDR3 sequences, with 30% observed a single time. What was sequenced was blood, either unsorted or a sorted T cell fraction (not recorded which). The sequence was obtained from a human donor who was either an allogeneic HSCT recipient or a stem cell or donor lymphocyte infusion donor (not recorded which). It is not recorded whose cells these are; they may come from a transplant donor. This chain joins TRBV12-3 or TRBV12-4 and TRBJ1-5; no clear D. The CDR3 DNA reads as TGTGCCAGCAGTTTGACCACTCGGCCCCAGCATTTT. It translates to CASSLTTRPQHF.